This TCR beta chain was recovered during a study of shared clonotypes between healthy human individuals. This clone was seen only once. On ten immunoSEQ deep assay plates, unsorted PBMC DNA was sequenced. Profiling relied on immunoSEQ multiplex PCR, and the TCRdb table lists in-frame clones only, not all of them. The data contain 400,000 to 600,000 clones, 70% to 80% of them singletons. The trim removed 7 bases at V and 3 bases at J, leaving 14 bases unmatched. CDR3 size: 16 residues. Looked up from germline, CDR1 is SQVTM and CDR2 is ANQGSEA. The specimen sequenced was PBMCs. The TCR comes from a woman in her thirties or forties in good health. Some clones in this sample may be carry-over from other donors' samples. The J gene is TRBJ1-3, the V gene TRBV29-1; 8 nucleotides agree with TRBD1. The CDR3 loop reads CSGLRDRPRLGNTIYF. In DNA form, the CDR3 reads TGCAGCGGGCTCAGGGACAGGCCACGTCTTGGAAACACCATATATTTT.